This entry concerns a single TCR beta chain. Antigen: not known. The data were taken from a study of T cells in Graves' hyperthyroidism and ophthalmopathy. General observations from the study: Before onset, ophthalmopathy was predicted by the model a median 6.5 months earlier. A 13 V-J model separated ophthalmopathy from stable hyperthyroidism. Within blood appeared most thyroid clonotypes that had expanded above 0.001.

Using RNA transcripts as the source, TCR beta CDR3 regions were amplified. Initially, a first-round RT-PCR of the TCR CDR3 employed the HTBI primer set. Via MiXCR, TCRdb re-called the multiplex PCR reads, giving one row per CDR3 protein. Of about 510,000 distinct CDR3 sequences listed, approximately 49% were seen once; the top ten hold about two fifths. Every diagnosis used clinical symptoms, serum thyroxine and TRAb, thyroid ultrasound and orbital computed tomography. Trimming removed 6 bases from V and 5 bases from J; junction bases left unmatched: 4. The CDR3 runs 13 residues. Germline CDR1 and CDR2: ENHRY and SYGVKD.

This chain connects TRBV10-3 to TRBJ1-5; the match to TRBD1 covers 7 bases. The sample consisted of peripheral blood or thyroid tissue (not recorded which). The TCR was taken from an adult woman with Graves' disease, either hyperthyroidism or ophthalmopathy (not recorded which). In DNA, the CDR3 is TGTGCCATCAGCCACAGGGGAGATCAGCCCCAGCATTTT. This translates into CAISHRGDQPQHF.